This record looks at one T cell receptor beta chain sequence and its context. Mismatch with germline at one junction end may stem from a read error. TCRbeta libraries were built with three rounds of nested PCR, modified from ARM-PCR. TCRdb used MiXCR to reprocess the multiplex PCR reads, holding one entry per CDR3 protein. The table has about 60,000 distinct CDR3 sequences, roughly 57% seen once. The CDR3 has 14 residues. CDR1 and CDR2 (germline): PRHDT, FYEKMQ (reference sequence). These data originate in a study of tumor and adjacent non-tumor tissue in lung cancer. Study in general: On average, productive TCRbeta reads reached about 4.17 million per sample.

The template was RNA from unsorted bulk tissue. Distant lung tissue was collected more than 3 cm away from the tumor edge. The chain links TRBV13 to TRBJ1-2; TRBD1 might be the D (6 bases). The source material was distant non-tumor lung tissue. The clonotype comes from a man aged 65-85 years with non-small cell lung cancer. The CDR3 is CASSSLTGSYGYAF. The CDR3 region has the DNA TGTGCCAGCAGCTCCTTGACAGGTAGCTATGGCTACGCCTTC.